A single sample gave rise to the 13 T cell receptor beta chains below, sequenced in a study of PD-L1 blockade in urothelial cancer. Produced via immunoSEQ multiplex PCR; TCRdb's table is partial and in-frame only. Altogether tens of thousands of clones are present, approximately 77% being singletons, with the ten largest covering approximately 3.8%. Regarding time point: pretreatment peripheral blood. The specimen comprised PBMCs, sampled around atezolizumab (anti-PD-L1) treatment. The origin of the receptors is a man aged 65 to 79 with urothelial cancer.

The V and J genes are TRBV27 and TRBJ1-5; the match to TRBD1 covers 7 bases. The length of the CDR3 is 18 residues. V was pared by 3 bases and J by 0 bases, with 11 bases of the junction left unmatched. Germline loops: CDR1 MNHEY, CDR2 SMNVEV (reference sequence). The CDR3: CASSFPGQLSYSNQPQHF. DNA of the CDR3: TGTGCCAGCAGTTTCCCGGGACAGCTCTCTTATAGCAATCAGCCCCAGCATTTT.

This clone showed up just a few times. The V and J genes are TRBV5-5 and TRBJ1-5, with TRBD1 matching 12 bases. The germline CDR1 and CDR2 sequences are SGHKS and YYEKEE (reference sequence). V was pared by 3 bases and J by 3 bases, with 1 base of the junction left unmatched. This CDR3 spans 15 amino acids. The CDR3 region has the DNA TGTGCCAGCAGCTGGGACAGGGGGCCCAATCAGCCCCAGCATTTT. It specifies CASSWDRGPNQPQHF.

V is TRBV11-3 and J is TRBJ2-7, with TRBD2 identical over 7 bases. Germline-derived CDR1 and CDR2 are SGHNT and YENEEA. The length of the CDR3 is 14 residues. V shed 7 bases, J shed 2 bases, and the junction held 8 bases outside the gene matches. In DNA form, the CDR3 reads TGTGCCAGCAATAACGGGCTAGCGGCCTACGAGCAGTACTTC. Amino acids: CASNNGLAAYEQYF.

V gene TRBV5-4 combines with J gene TRBJ1-2; 8 bases fit TRBD1. Germline assignment: CDR1 SGHNT and CDR2 YYREEE (reference sequence). The V and J ends lost 6 bases and 0 bases, in that order; junction bases with no gene match: 7. The CDR3 has 15 amino acids. This chain's CDR3 is CASKAGGPPNYGYTF. CDR3 in DNA: TGTGCCAGCAAGGCAGGGGGCCCACCTAACTATGGCTACACCTTC.

Only a few counts were recorded for this clone. The CDR3 DNA reads as TGTGCCAGTAGCAAAGCCGACAGCGTCTATGGCTACACCTTC. Its protein is CASSKADSVYGYTF. This chain joins TRBV19 and TRBJ1-2, with D possibly TRBD1 on 5 matching bases. The CDR3 is 14 amino acids. Germline values: CDR1 LNHDA, CDR2 SQIVND (reference sequence). V dropped 6 bases and J dropped 4 bases, with 15 bases sitting between them. The variable domain in full, completed from reference TRBV19 and TRBJ1-2, reads DGGITQSPKYLFRKEGQNVTLSCEQNLNHDAMYWYRQDPGQGLRLIYYSQIVNDFQKGDIAEGYSVSREKKESFPLTVTSAQKNPTAFYLCASSKADSVYGYTFGSGTRLTVV.

V is TRBV6-4 and J is TRBJ1-1; TRBD1 aligns across 8 bases. The CDR3 loop spans 13 amino acids. Germline-derived CDR1 and CDR2 are MRHNA and SNTAGT. V trimming: 6 bases; J trimming: 4 bases; junction bases outside the gene matches: 4. CDR3 coding DNA: TGTGCCAGCAGCCTAACAGGGGGCACTGAAGCTTTCTTT. It is translated as CASSLTGGTEAFF.

The CDR3 protein is CASSLIGGGGLVYNEQFF. For the CDR3, the DNA is TGTGCCAGCAGTTTGATAGGGGGGGGAGGGCTTGTCTACAATGAGCAGTTCTTC. The chain has TRBV28 and TRBJ2-1; TRBD2 is a possible D gene (7 bases). CDR3 length: 18 amino acids. Germline CDR1 reads MDHEN; CDR2 reads SYDVKM. Trimming pared 3 bases from V and 3 bases from J, leaving 21 bases between.

The V call is TRBV7-2, the J call TRBJ2-1, with 11 bases aligning to TRBD2. The V gene's germline CDR1 is SGHTA and CDR2 FQGNSA. This CDR3 has 18 residues. The V gene end was trimmed by 5 bases and the J gene end by 0 bases; junction bases not matched to a gene: 9. CDR3 coding DNA: TGTGCCAGCAGCATCGGACTAGCGGGTCTCCCCTCCTACAATGAGCAGTTCTTC. Translating it yields CASSIGLAGLPSYNEQFF.

The chain recombines TRBV18 with TRBJ2-1, with D perhaps TRBD1 (6 bases). V gave up 3 bases and J gave up 5 bases, with 11 bases separating them. The CDR3 is made up of 14 amino acids. CDR1 and CDR2 from the germline V gene are KGHSH and LQKENI. The CDR3 coding sequence is TGTGCCAGCTCACCCCGACAGGACCACAATGAGCAGTTCTTC. This codes for CASSPRQDHNEQFF.

The J gene is TRBJ2-5, the V gene TRBV6-1, with 11 bases identical to TRBD2. This CDR3 is 15 amino acids long. Germline values: CDR1 MNHNS, CDR2 SASEGT. V dropped 6 bases and J dropped 1; count of bases not matched to a gene: 4. CDR3 DNA sequence: TGTGCCAGCAGCGCCGGGACTAGCGGCCAAGAGACCCAGTACTTC. Residues: CASSAGTSGQETQYF.

This chain connects TRBV5-5 to TRBJ1-1; D is perhaps TRBD1 (5 bases). CDR3 length equals 14 residues. Germline CDR1 reads SGHKS; CDR2 reads YYEKEE (reference sequence). V lost 6 bases and J 5 bases, leaving 17 bases between the germline ends. The CDR3 loop is CASNLDGGRTEAFF. CDR3 in DNA: TGTGCCAGCAATCTGGACGGGGGAAGGACTGAAGCTTTCTTT.

A few counts support this clone. The chain uses TRBV7-3 and TRBJ2-1; 8 nucleotides match TRBD1. CDR1 and CDR2 from the germline V gene are SGHTA and FQGTGA. The CDR3 has 16 residues. J lost 4 bases, V lost 4 bases, and 9 bases had no gene match. The CDR3 bases are TGTGCCAGCAGCTCGAGCCAGGGGGCGGGTTACAATGAGCAGTTCTTC. This sequence encodes CASSSSQGAGYNEQFF. The complete variable domain, with remaining parts taken from reference TRBV7-3 and TRBJ2-1, reads GAGVSQTPSNKVTEKGKYVELRCDPISGHTALYWYRQSLGQGPEFLIYFQGTGAADDSGLPNDRFFAVRPEGSVSTLKIQRTERGDSAVYLCASSSSQGAGYNEQFFGPGTRLTVL.

The V and J genes are TRBV7-2 and TRBJ2-7; D is undetermined. V lost 4 bases, J lost 11 bases, and 18 bases lay in between. This CDR3 contains 13 residues. Germline CDR1 SGHTA, CDR2 FQGNSA. The CDR3 sequence is CASSSSSGSREYF. The CDR3 region has the DNA TGTGCCAGCAGCTCCTCCTCTGGTTCCCGGGAGTACTTC.